The 18 T cell receptor beta chains presented below share a single source sample, sequenced in a study of shared clonotypes between healthy human individuals. TCRdb keeps only in-frame clones here, not all; method: immunoSEQ multiplex PCR. The sample shows 2 million to 2.5 million clones, roughly 91% of them seen only once. Positively selected for CCR7, the CD45RO-negative cells used as naive CD8 cells excluded terminally differentiated effector memory CD45RA+ cells. Sequenced: naive CD8+ T cells from PBMCs. Every receptor here comes from a man in his late teens or twenties in good health. Some clones in this sample may be carry-over from other donors' samples.

The V gene is TRBV23-1, the J gene TRBJ2-7, with a tentative D call TRBD1 (5 bases). TRBV23-1 counts as an open reading frame of uncertain function. V was clipped by 2 bases and J by 3 bases, with 8 bases between them. The CDR3 runs 13 residues. The DNA for the CDR3 is TGCGCCAGCAGTCAAGGTGACAGCTACGAGCAGTACTTC. Its translation: CASSQGDSYEQYF.

The chain links TRBV5-1 to TRBJ2-7; D may match TRBD1 or TRBD2 (6 bases each). This CDR3 spans 15 amino acids. Trimming stripped 1 base from V and 5 bases from J, with 16 bases between. Germline V CDR1 and CDR2: SGHRS, YFSETQ. The CDR3 loop is CASSLWGRSGDEQYF. DNA for the CDR3: TGCGCCAGCAGCTTGTGGGGGCGATCGGGAGACGAGCAGTACTTC.

About this clone: Other DNA sequences of this sample code for an identical CDR3. The CDR3: CASSYTGELFF. CDR3 nucleotides: TGTGCCAGCAGTTATACCGGGGAGCTGTTTTTT. The chain couples TRBV28 to TRBJ2-2; no reliable D call. The V gene's germline CDR1 is MDHEN and CDR2 SYDVKM. Deletions cut 4 bases from V and 5 bases from J, with 2 bases between. The CDR3 length is 11 residues. The variable domain in full, completed from reference TRBV28 and TRBJ2-2, reads DVKVTQSSRYLVKRTGEKVFLECVQDMDHENMFWYRQDPGLGLRLIYFSYDVKMKEKGDIPEGYSVSREKKERFSLILESASTNQTSMYLCASSYTGELFFGEGSRLTVL.

The rearrangement uses TRBV14 and TRBJ2-7; 7 bases agree with TRBD2. J was trimmed by 0 bases and V by 0 bases; bases with no gene match: 8. The CDR3 has 17 residues. Germline assignment: CDR1 SGHDN and CDR2 FVKESK. DNA of the CDR3: TGTGCCAGCAGCCAAGATTCCCGGACTAGAAGCTCCTACGAGCAGTACTTC. Encoded protein: CASSQDSRTRSSYEQYF.

The chain recombines TRBV13 with TRBJ1-6, with TRBD1 matching 8 bases. Losses at the gene ends were 5 bases for V and 6 bases for J; bases not matched to a gene: 6. This CDR3 contains 15 residues. Germline V gene lookup returns CDR1 PRHDT and CDR2 FYEKMQ (reference sequence). CDR3 residues: CASSQGAGSNSPLHF. The CDR3 bases are TGTGCCAGCAGCCAGGGGGCTGGGAGTAATTCACCCCTCCACTTT.

The rearrangement joins TRBV6-5 to TRBJ2-5; the match to TRBD2 covers 8 bases. After removal of 0 bases from V and 1 base from J, the junction contained 4 bases not matched to a gene. Germline CDR1 is MNHEY and CDR2 is SVGAGI. The CDR3 consists of 16 residues. The CDR3 sequence is CASSYSDSGIQETQYF. The DNA of the CDR3 is TGTGCCAGCAGTTACTCTGATAGCGGGATCCAAGAGACCCAGTACTTC.

This chain uses TRBV13 with TRBJ2-7, with no clear D. This CDR3 is built from 12 residues. The germline V and J ends were trimmed by 4 bases and 7 bases, with 11 bases remaining between them. The germline V gene has CDR1 PRHDT and CDR2 FYEKMQ (reference sequence). As DNA, the CDR3 is TGTGCCAGCAGCTCCGGACCCGTGGAGCAGTACTTC. Its protein is CASSSGPVEQYF.

This rearrangement joins TRBV18 to TRBJ2-2, with 11 bases matching TRBD1. The CDR3 contains 15 residues. J lost 5 bases, V lost 6 bases, and 5 bases had no gene match. From germline, CDR1 is KGHSH and CDR2 LQKENI. CDR3 bases: TGTGCCAGCTCGCTCCGGGACAGGGGGACCGGGGAGCTGTTTTTT. The encoded protein is CASSLRDRGTGELFF.

The DNA for the CDR3 is TGTGCCAGCAGCTTAGGAGTTAGGTCTGGGGCCAACGTCCTGACTTTC. Translated, it gives CASSLGVRSGANVLTF. The chain has TRBV7-3 and TRBJ2-6; no definite D call. The CDR3 is 16 amino acids. CDR1 is SGHTA, CDR2 FQGTGA, per germline. V lost 2 bases and J lost 1, with 9 bases in between.

This clone was seen just once. The chain recombines TRBV5-4 with TRBJ1-2, with 9 bases that match TRBD1. This CDR3 is built from 14 residues. V was pared by 4 bases and J by 4 bases, with 5 bases of the junction left unmatched. Germline CDR1 and CDR2: SGHNT and YYREEE (reference sequence). Here the CDR3 DNA reads TGTGCCAGCAGCAGTTCGACAGGGGGCTATGGCTACACCTTC. It is translated as CASSSSTGGYGYTF.

V gene TRBV6-5 combines with J gene TRBJ2-3; D ambiguous. V was cut by 8 bases and J by 2 bases, with 11 bases left in between. Germline V lookup: CDR1 MNHEY, CDR2 SVGAGI. The CDR3 consists of 13 residues. DNA for the CDR3: TGTGCCAGCCGAGGAGTAGACACAGATACGCAGTATTTT. It encodes CASRGVDTDTQYF.

This chain uses TRBV4-1 with TRBJ2-5; D ambiguous. V was shortened by 0 bases and J by 4 bases, with 12 bases between the two germline ends. This CDR3 spans 15 amino acids. Per germline, CDR1 MGHRA and CDR2 YSYEKL. The CDR3 region has the DNA TGCGCCAGCAGCCAAGATGGTTCCTACGGAGAGACCCAGTACTTC. Amino acids: CASSQDGSYGETQYF.

The rearrangement joins TRBV5-1 to TRBJ1-1; TRBD1 matches 9 bases. CDR1 is SGHRS and CDR2 is YFSETQ in the germline V gene. Trimming cost V 0 bases and J 4 bases; bases outside gene matches: 25. This CDR3 is built from 22 residues. The CDR3 DNA sequence: TGCGCCAGCAGCTTGGCCTTTCTGCGGGACAGGGAGAGCGCGGGTCGATTCACTGAAGCTTTCTTT. This encodes CASSLAFLRDRESAGRFTEAFF.

CDR3 loop: CASSQDLTVETQYF. The CDR3 bases are TGTGCCAGCAGCCAAGATCTGACGGTGGAGACCCAGTACTTC. V is TRBV4-2 and J is TRBJ2-5; D gene unclear. This CDR3 contains 14 residues. Germline values: CDR1 LGHNA, CDR2 YNFKEQ. V lost 0 bases and J lost 5, with 10 bases in between.

The chain couples TRBV4-1 to TRBJ1-5; D ambiguous. Trimming removed 2 bases at V and 0 bases at J, with 11 bases between. Germline V CDR1 and CDR2: MGHRA, YSYEKL. CDR3 size: 16 residues. The CDR3 DNA reads TGCGCCAGCAGCCAAAGGATTGGTTATAGCAATCAGCCCCAGCATTTT. Its translation: CASSQRIGYSNQPQHF.

This chain joins TRBV10-3 and TRBJ2-3, with no clear D. There are 14 residues in the CDR3. Looked up from germline, CDR1 is ENHRY and CDR2 is SYGVKD. V was trimmed by 4 bases and J by 4 bases, leaving 12 bases between them. The CDR3 region has the DNA TGTGCCATCAGTGTGCTGACGGAGCCAGATACGCAGTATTTT. It is translated as CAISVLTEPDTQYF.

V gene TRBV5-1 combines with J gene TRBJ2-1, with D tentatively TRBD1 (6 bases). The V end lost 1 base, the J end lost 0 bases, and 20 bases lay between the germline ends. The CDR3 totals 19 residues. Germline lookup yields CDR1 SGHRS and CDR2 YFSETQ. For the CDR3, the DNA is TGCGCCAGCAGCTTGTTACAGGGACGTCGTTCGGACTCCTACAATGAGCAGTTCTTC. It yields the protein CASSLLQGRRSDSYNEQFF.

The gene calls are TRBV6-5 and TRBJ2-2; a weak D match, TRBD1 (5 bases). The germline CDR1 and CDR2 sequences are MNHEY and SVGAGI. The V and J ends lost 5 bases and 3 bases respectively, with 13 bases between them. The CDR3 covers 15 residues. DNA of the CDR3: TGTGCCAGCAGTCCTAGGACACAGGACACCGGGGAGCTGTTTTTT. Its translation: CASSPRTQDTGELFF.